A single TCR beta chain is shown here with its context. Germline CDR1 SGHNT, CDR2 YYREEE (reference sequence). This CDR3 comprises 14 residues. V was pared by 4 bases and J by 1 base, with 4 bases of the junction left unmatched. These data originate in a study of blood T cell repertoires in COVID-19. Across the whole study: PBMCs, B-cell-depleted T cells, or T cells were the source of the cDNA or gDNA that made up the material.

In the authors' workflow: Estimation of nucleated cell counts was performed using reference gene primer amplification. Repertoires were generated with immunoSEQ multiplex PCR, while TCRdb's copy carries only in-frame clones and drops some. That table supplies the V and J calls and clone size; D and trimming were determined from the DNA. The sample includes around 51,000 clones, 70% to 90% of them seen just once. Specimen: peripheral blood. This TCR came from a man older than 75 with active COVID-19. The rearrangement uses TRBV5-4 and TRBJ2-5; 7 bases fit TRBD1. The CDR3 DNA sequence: TGTGCCAGCAGCATACAGGGGCCCCAAGAGACCCAGTACTTC. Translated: CASSIQGPQETQYF.